This T cell receptor (beta chain) was observed in a study of T cells after yellow fever vaccination. V was pared by 0 bases and J by 4 bases, with 13 bases between. The CDR3 is 15 amino acids. Germline V gene data show CDR1 as DFQATT and CDR2 as SNEGSKA (reference sequence). Whole-study findings and limits: The booster response re-showed most primary clones: around 96% CD4, 88% CD8. Bulk-population clonotypes that are abundant could appear as contaminants in FACS-sorted repertoires. The secondary response showed a weaker magnitude and a faster peak, day 5 versus 15.

The authors made TCR cDNA by 5'RACE template switching, adding a universal primer site and UMIs. TCRdb used MiXCR to reprocess the 5' RACE reads, holding one entry per CDR3 protein. Of hundreds of thousands of distinct CDR3 sequences listed, roughly 12% are singletons. This clonotype was counted between two and nine times. Its antigen is unidentified. The sequence came from a man younger than 40 who received the YFV17D yellow fever vaccine. The chain combines TRBV20-1 with TRBJ2-4; D is perhaps TRBD2 (5 bases). Sequenced material: PBMCs, taken on the day of the yellow fever booster vaccination. CDR3 region: CSAREDWSGKNIQYF. The CDR3 DNA sequence: TGCAGTGCTAGAGAAGACTGGTCGGGGAAAAACATTCAGTACTTC.